These 30 T cell receptor beta chains share one sample of origin, sequenced in a study of T cell repertoires in cytomegalovirus infection. For these TCRs, the target antigens are not known. TCRdb processed the reads anew with MiXCR; each CDR3 protein has one entry. The table shows around 900,000 distinct CDR3 sequences, with less than 35% occurring only once. The sequencing used cultured CD8+ T cells from PBMCs, collected from culture after CMV antigen stimulation. Every receptor here comes from a human donor in good health (CMV status not recorded). Some clones in this sample may be carry-over from other donors' samples.

This clonotype was seen only a few times. This chain links TRBV6-6 with TRBJ2-2, with 9 bases that match TRBD1. The CDR3 runs to 18 residues. J lost 1 base, V lost 5 bases, and 11 bases had no gene match. CDR1 is MNHNY and CDR2 is SVGAGI in the germline V gene (reference sequence). The CDR3 is CASSPDRGIRKNTGELFF. The CDR3 DNA reads TGTGCCAGCAGTCCGGACAGGGGAATACGGAAGAACACCGGGGAGCTGTTTTTT.

The chain carries TRBV10-2 and TRBJ2-7; possibly TRBD2 for D (6 bases). CDR1 WSHSY and CDR2 SAAADI come from the germline V gene. The ends were cut back, 8 bases at V and 3 bases at J, with 8 bases in the middle. There are 11 residues in the CDR3. CDR3 region: CASYSGYEQYF. The CDR3 DNA reads as TGCGCCAGCTATAGCGGCTACGAGCAGTACTTC.

This clonotype was found many times. The rearrangement joins TRBV7-2 to TRBJ2-3; the match to TRBD1 covers 8 bases. The CDR3 has 15 amino acids. The trim removed 7 bases at V and 1 base at J, leaving 7 bases unmatched. Per germline, CDR1 SGHTA and CDR2 FQGNSA. The CDR3 DNA reads TGTGCCAGCACCTGGAGGGGACAGGGCACAGATACGCAGTATTTT. Protein product: CASTWRGQGTDTQYF.

CDR3 DNA sequence: TGTGCCAGCAGCTTAGGACCACCCTACTCTGGGGCCAACGTCCTGACTTTC. Residues: CASSLGPPYSGANVLTF. This sequence joins TRBV7-6 and TRBJ2-6; D uncertain. Germline lookup yields CDR1 SGHVS and CDR2 FNYEAQ. The CDR3 covers 17 residues. Trimming cost V 1 base and J 0 bases, with 10 bases left between them.

The chain uses TRBV4-1 and TRBJ1-2; D is possibly TRBD1 (5 bases). CDR1 is MGHRA and CDR2 is YSYEKL in the germline V gene. CDR3 length: 16 residues. V was cut by 0 bases and J by 2 bases, with 13 bases left in between. The CDR3 nucleotides read TGCGCCAGCAGCCAAGATATTGAGGGGACCAACTATGGCTACACCTTC. Translated: CASSQDIEGTNYGYTF.

Regarding this clonotype: Compared with germline, one end of the junction differs, possibly owing to a read error. J is TRBJ1-5 and V is TRBV12-3 or TRBV12-4, with D possibly TRBD1 on 6 matching bases. This CDR3 has 15 amino acids. The CDR3 sequence is CASNLTTGRNQPQHF. In DNA form, the CDR3 reads TGTGCCAGCAATTTAACGACAGGTCGCAATCAGCCCCAGCATTTT.

The gene calls are TRBV27 and TRBJ2-2; D may be TRBD1 or TRBD2 (5 bases each). V lost 4 bases to trimming and J lost 1 base, with 10 bases between them. The CDR3 has 15 amino acids. Looked up from germline, CDR1 is MNHEY and CDR2 is SMNVEV (reference sequence). The CDR3, as DNA: TGTGCCAGCAGTTGGGGGAGCGGGAACACCGGGGAGCTGTTTTTT. This encodes CASSWGSGNTGELFF.

The V and J genes are TRBV2 and TRBJ1-1; D not resolved. CDR1 and CDR2 (germline): SNHLY, FYNNEI. Trimming cost V 1 base and J 5 bases, with 17 bases left between them. The CDR3 covers 16 residues. The CDR3 here is CASSEGLAGFGTEAFF. The CDR3 DNA sequence: TGTGCCAGCAGTGAAGGCCTTGCGGGGTTTGGGACTGAAGCTTTCTTT.

This clonotype was counted only a few times. This sequence joins TRBV6-1 and TRBJ2-7, with D possibly being TRBD2 (5 bases). Germline CDR1 and CDR2: MNHNS and SASEGT. The CDR3 loop spans 15 amino acids. Trimming took off 5 bases at V and 3 bases at J, with 17 bases between the two ends. DNA of the CDR3: TGTGCCAGCAGTTTCGGAGGAGGAGGATACTACGAGCAGTACGTC. This sequence encodes CASSFGGGGYYEQYV.

This clonotype was recorded a few times. The chain uses TRBV4-3 and TRBJ2-1; D remains unclear. Trimming cost V 1 base and J 6 bases, with 13 bases left between them. This CDR3 is built from 15 residues. From germline, CDR1 is LGHNA and CDR2 YSLEER. The CDR3 reads CASSQVSLPVNEQFF. The DNA for the CDR3 is TGCGCCAGCAGCCAAGTAAGCTTGCCTGTCAATGAGCAGTTCTTC.

The J gene is TRBJ2-5, the V gene TRBV10-3, with 8 bases matching TRBD2. V shed 0 bases and J 5 bases; nucleotides not matched to a gene: 5. The CDR3 is made up of 15 amino acids. Germline V gene sequence: CDR1 ENHRY, CDR2 SYGVKD. The CDR3, as DNA: TGTGCCATCAGTGAGTCGAGCGGGGGACGTGAGACCCAGTACTTC. Amino acids: CAISESSGGRETQYF.

The chain recombines TRBV5-5 with TRBJ1-1, with D uncertain. The V gene lost 0 bases and the J gene lost 7 bases, with 10 bases spanning the gap. Germline CDR1 reads SGHKS; CDR2 reads YYEKEE (reference sequence). The CDR3 has 13 residues. CDR3 sequence reads: CASSLAYDDEAFF. CDR3 coding DNA: TGTGCCAGCAGCTTGGCCTATGATGATGAAGCTTTCTTT. The full variable domain, rest sourced from reference TRBV5-5 and TRBJ1-1, is DAGVTQSPTHLIKTRGQQVTLRCSPISGHKSVSWYQQVLGQGPQFIFQYYEKEERGRGNFPDRFSARQFPNYSSELNVNALLLGDSALYLCASSLAYDDEAFFGQGTRLTVV.

The genes are TRBV28 and TRBJ2-3; 10 nucleotides match TRBD1. The V gene's germline CDR1 is MDHEN and CDR2 SYDVKM. The V segment lost 3 bases and the J segment 4 bases; nucleotides outside the gene matches: 10. The length of the CDR3 is 17 residues. CDR3 nucleotides: TGTGCCAGCAGTTTGGACAGGGGGGGGGTAGGGGCAGATACGCAGTATTTT. Amino acids: CASSLDRGGVGADTQYF.

This chain uses TRBV28 with TRBJ2-6; TRBD2 might be the D (5 bases). Germline V gene sequence: CDR1 MDHEN, CDR2 SYDVKM. Trimming stripped 6 bases from V and 7 bases from J, with 16 bases between. The CDR3 is 15 amino acids. CDR3 residues: CASSLIPGGANVLTF. The CDR3 coding sequence is TGTGCCAGCAGCTTGATCCCAGGAGGAGCCAACGTCCTGACTTTC.

The rearrangement uses TRBV6-5 and TRBJ1-3; tentative D call: TRBD1 (5 bases). CDR1 and CDR2 (germline): MNHEY, SVGAGI. This CDR3 region has 17 residues. Trimming shortened V by 1 base and J by 2 bases, and 15 bases separated the two germline ends. The CDR3 coding sequence is TGTGCCAGCAGTTACTGGTCCACGTGGGGCACTGGAAACACCATATATTTT. It is translated as CASSYWSTWGTGNTIYF.

This clonotype was detected ten times or more. This sequence joins TRBV12-3 or TRBV12-4 and TRBJ2-1; D is possibly TRBD1 or TRBD2 (6 bases each). This CDR3 comprises 16 residues. Trimming took off 6 bases at V and 8 bases at J, with 23 bases between the two ends. The CDR3 nucleotides are TGTGCCAGCAGGGGGCCTTGGGGGGCCCGAGGGGATGAGCAGTTCTTC. The encoded protein is CASRGPWGARGDEQFF.

This chain connects TRBV4-1 to TRBJ2-5, with 11 bases identical to TRBD2. The CDR3 spans 17 residues. After removal of 0 bases from V and 2 bases from J, the junction contained 5 bases not matched to a gene. Germline V gene lookup returns CDR1 MGHRA and CDR2 YSYEKL. The CDR3 reads CASSQDLGTSGQETQYF. The CDR3 DNA follows: TGCGCCAGCAGCCAAGACCTCGGGACTAGCGGACAAGAGACCCAGTACTTC.

This chain uses TRBV24-1 with TRBJ2-2; D is tentatively TRBD1 or TRBD2 (5 bases each). The CDR3 loop spans 13 amino acids. CDR1 is KGHDR, CDR2 SFDVKD, per germline. Trimming stripped 5 bases from V and 4 bases from J, with 7 bases between. The CDR3 region is CATSGGGTGELFF. The CDR3 DNA is TGTGCCACCAGTGGTGGGGGCACCGGGGAGCTGTTTTTT.

This rearrangement joins TRBV6-5 to TRBJ2-1; perhaps TRBD2 as D (6 bases). The V gene's germline CDR1 is MNHEY and CDR2 SVGAGI. The CDR3 extends over 16 amino acids. V was trimmed by 0 bases and J by 4 bases, leaving 13 bases between them. As DNA, the CDR3 is TGTGCCAGCAGTTACTCGACACTAGCAAATTACAATGAGCAGTTCTTC. This codes for CASSYSTLANYNEQFF.

CDR3 loop: CASSSVGASGPTRYNEQFF. CDR3 nucleotides: TGTGCCAGCAGTTCTGTGGGGGCTAGCGGACCCACCCGCTACAATGAGCAGTTCTTC. The chain is built from TRBV11-3 and TRBJ2-1; possibly TRBD2 for D (7 bases). Trimming took off 6 bases at V and 3 bases at J, with 27 bases between the two ends. The CDR3 extends over 19 amino acids. From germline, CDR1 is SGHNT and CDR2 YENEEA.

V usage is TRBV5-1 and J usage is TRBJ2-7; 9 nucleotides agree with TRBD1. CDR3 length: 16 residues. With 3 bases clipped from V and 4 bases from J, the junction kept 11 bases outside the gene matches. CDR1 is SGHRS and CDR2 is YFSETQ in the germline V gene. The CDR3 nucleotides read TGCGCCAGCAGCTGGGGGTCATGGACAGGGGTGTACGAGCAGTACTTC. This translates into CASSWGSWTGVYEQYF.

The V and J genes are TRBV25-1 and TRBJ2-7; a possible D gene is TRBD2 (6 bases). Looked up from germline, CDR1 is MGHDK and CDR2 is SYGVNS. Trimming left V 3 bases short and J 6 bases short, with 9 bases between. This CDR3 spans 12 amino acids. CDR3: CASSDYGGEQYF. In DNA form, the CDR3 reads TGTGCCAGCAGTGATTACGGGGGCGAGCAGTACTTC.

The V and J genes are TRBV12-3 or TRBV12-4 and TRBJ2-7, with unresolved D. The CDR3 runs 16 residues. The V end lost 1 base, the J end lost 1 base, and 14 bases lay between the germline ends. This chain's CDR3 is CASSLGLGLGSYEQYF. CDR3 nucleotides: TGTGCCAGCAGTTTAGGTCTTGGGCTTGGATCCTACGAGCAGTACTTC.

The chain carries TRBV2 and TRBJ2-7, with D possibly TRBD1 on 5 matching bases. This CDR3 spans 12 amino acids. Trimming shortened V by 10 bases and J by 0 bases, and 10 bases separated the two germline ends. Germline loops: CDR1 SNHLY, CDR2 FYNNEI. In DNA, the CDR3 is TGTGCCATCAACAGGCCCTCCTACGAGCAGTACTTC. This sequence encodes CAINRPSYEQYF. The complete variable domain, with remaining parts taken from reference TRBV2 and TRBJ2-7, reads EPEVTQTPSHQVTQMGQEVILRCVPISNHLYFYWYRQILGQKVEFLVSFYNNEISEKSEIFDDQFSVERPDGSNFTLKIRSTKLEDSAMYFCAINRPSYEQYFGPGTRLTVT.

This clonotype has only a few counts. The chain links TRBV6-5 to TRBJ1-1; possible D gene TRBD1, 5 bases. V lost 8 bases, J lost 4 bases, and 17 bases lay in between. The CDR3 totals 14 residues. Germline assignment: CDR1 MNHEY and CDR2 SVGAGI. DNA for the CDR3: TGTGCCAGCGCGGAGGACACCGGGTCCACTGAAGCTTTCTTT. As protein: CASAEDTGSTEAFF.

This clonotype was picked up a small number of times. This chain uses TRBV7-9 with TRBJ1-1; no firm D call. Germline CDR1 SEHNR, CDR2 FQNEAQ (reference sequence). The CDR3 contains 15 residues. V gave up 5 bases and J gave up 0 bases, with 13 bases separating them. CDR3 sequence: CASSDGEEMNTEAFF. In DNA form, the CDR3 reads TGTGCCAGCAGCGACGGGGAGGAGATGAACACTGAAGCTTTCTTT.

The CDR3 sequence: CAIRSPTGGRDYGYTF. The CDR3 nucleotides read TGTGCCATCAGGTCGCCCACAGGGGGCCGGGACTATGGCTACACCTTC. The rearrangement links TRBV10-3 to TRBJ1-2; 9 bases match TRBD1. The V and J ends lost 6 bases and 3 bases, in that order; junction bases with no gene match: 11. CDR1 and CDR2 from the germline V gene are ENHRY and SYGVKD. This CDR3 has 16 amino acids.

The sample holds many counts of this clonotype. V gene TRBV7-2 combines with J gene TRBJ1-4; 9 positions match TRBD1. There are 16 residues in the CDR3. Trimming cost V 5 bases and J 0 bases; bases outside gene matches: 4. Germline assignment: CDR1 SGHTA and CDR2 FQGNSA. The DNA of the CDR3 is TGTGCCAGCAGCCGGGACAGGGTGTCAACTAATGAAAAACTGTTTTTT. It encodes CASSRDRVSTNEKLFF.

There are a few counts of this clonotype. The chain links TRBV28 to TRBJ2-1; 12 bases fit TRBD1. After removal of 5 bases from V and 8 bases from J, the junction contained 7 bases not matched to a gene. The CDR3 totals 15 residues. From germline, CDR1 is MDHEN and CDR2 SYDVKM. DNA of the CDR3: TGTGCCAGCAGTAACCGGGACAGGGGGCGCGATGAGCAGTTCTTC. Amino acids: CASSNRDRGRDEQFF. Looking up the rest from reference TRBV28 and TRBJ2-1 gives the full variable domain: DVKVTQSSRYLVKRTGEKVFLECVQDMDHENMFWYRQDPGLGLRLIYFSYDVKMKEKGDIPEGYSVSREKKERFSLILESASTNQTSMYLCASSNRDRGRDEQFFGPGTRLTVL.

The chain couples TRBV28 to TRBJ2-3, with D perhaps matching TRBD1 or TRBD2 (5 bases each). CDR1 and CDR2 (germline): MDHEN, SYDVKM. Trimming took off 5 bases at V and 3 bases at J, with 15 bases between the two ends. CDR3 length equals 15 residues. In DNA, the CDR3 is TGTGCCAGCAGTCTGACTTACTGGGGGACAGATACGCAGTATTTT. It translates to CASSLTYWGTDTQYF.